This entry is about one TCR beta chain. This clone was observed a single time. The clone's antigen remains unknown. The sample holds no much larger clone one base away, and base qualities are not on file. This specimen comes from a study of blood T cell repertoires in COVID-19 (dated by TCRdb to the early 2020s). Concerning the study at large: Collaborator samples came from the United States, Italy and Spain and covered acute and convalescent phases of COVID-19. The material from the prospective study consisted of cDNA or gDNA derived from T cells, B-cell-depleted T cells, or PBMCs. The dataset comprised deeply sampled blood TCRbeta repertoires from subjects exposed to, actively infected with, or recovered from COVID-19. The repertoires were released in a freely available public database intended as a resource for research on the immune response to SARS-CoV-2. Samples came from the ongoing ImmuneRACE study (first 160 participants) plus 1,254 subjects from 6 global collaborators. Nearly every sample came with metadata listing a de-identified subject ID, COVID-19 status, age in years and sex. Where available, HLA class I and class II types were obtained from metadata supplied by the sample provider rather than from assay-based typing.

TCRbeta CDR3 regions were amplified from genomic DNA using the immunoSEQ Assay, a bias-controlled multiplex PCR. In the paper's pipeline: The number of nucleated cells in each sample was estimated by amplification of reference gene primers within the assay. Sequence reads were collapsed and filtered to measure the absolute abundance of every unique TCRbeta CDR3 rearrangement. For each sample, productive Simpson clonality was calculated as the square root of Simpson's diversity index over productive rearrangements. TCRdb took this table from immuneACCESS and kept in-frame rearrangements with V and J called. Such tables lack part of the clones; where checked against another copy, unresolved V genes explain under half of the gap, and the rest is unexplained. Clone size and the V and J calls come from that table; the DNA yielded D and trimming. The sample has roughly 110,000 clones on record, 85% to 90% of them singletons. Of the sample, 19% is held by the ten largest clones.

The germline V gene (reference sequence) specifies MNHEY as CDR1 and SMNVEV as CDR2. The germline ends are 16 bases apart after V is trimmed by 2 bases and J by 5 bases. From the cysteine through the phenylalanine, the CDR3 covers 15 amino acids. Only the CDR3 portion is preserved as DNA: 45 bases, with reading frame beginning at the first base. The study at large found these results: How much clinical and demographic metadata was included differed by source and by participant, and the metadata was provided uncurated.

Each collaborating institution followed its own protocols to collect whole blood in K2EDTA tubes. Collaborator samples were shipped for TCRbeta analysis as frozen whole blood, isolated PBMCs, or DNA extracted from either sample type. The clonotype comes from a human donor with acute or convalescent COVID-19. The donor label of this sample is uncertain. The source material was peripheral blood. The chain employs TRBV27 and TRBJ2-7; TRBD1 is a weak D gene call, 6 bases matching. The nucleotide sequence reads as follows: TGTGCCAGCAGTTTAGTGTCAGGGGACGTTCACGAGCAGTACTTC. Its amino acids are CASSLVSGDVHEQYF.